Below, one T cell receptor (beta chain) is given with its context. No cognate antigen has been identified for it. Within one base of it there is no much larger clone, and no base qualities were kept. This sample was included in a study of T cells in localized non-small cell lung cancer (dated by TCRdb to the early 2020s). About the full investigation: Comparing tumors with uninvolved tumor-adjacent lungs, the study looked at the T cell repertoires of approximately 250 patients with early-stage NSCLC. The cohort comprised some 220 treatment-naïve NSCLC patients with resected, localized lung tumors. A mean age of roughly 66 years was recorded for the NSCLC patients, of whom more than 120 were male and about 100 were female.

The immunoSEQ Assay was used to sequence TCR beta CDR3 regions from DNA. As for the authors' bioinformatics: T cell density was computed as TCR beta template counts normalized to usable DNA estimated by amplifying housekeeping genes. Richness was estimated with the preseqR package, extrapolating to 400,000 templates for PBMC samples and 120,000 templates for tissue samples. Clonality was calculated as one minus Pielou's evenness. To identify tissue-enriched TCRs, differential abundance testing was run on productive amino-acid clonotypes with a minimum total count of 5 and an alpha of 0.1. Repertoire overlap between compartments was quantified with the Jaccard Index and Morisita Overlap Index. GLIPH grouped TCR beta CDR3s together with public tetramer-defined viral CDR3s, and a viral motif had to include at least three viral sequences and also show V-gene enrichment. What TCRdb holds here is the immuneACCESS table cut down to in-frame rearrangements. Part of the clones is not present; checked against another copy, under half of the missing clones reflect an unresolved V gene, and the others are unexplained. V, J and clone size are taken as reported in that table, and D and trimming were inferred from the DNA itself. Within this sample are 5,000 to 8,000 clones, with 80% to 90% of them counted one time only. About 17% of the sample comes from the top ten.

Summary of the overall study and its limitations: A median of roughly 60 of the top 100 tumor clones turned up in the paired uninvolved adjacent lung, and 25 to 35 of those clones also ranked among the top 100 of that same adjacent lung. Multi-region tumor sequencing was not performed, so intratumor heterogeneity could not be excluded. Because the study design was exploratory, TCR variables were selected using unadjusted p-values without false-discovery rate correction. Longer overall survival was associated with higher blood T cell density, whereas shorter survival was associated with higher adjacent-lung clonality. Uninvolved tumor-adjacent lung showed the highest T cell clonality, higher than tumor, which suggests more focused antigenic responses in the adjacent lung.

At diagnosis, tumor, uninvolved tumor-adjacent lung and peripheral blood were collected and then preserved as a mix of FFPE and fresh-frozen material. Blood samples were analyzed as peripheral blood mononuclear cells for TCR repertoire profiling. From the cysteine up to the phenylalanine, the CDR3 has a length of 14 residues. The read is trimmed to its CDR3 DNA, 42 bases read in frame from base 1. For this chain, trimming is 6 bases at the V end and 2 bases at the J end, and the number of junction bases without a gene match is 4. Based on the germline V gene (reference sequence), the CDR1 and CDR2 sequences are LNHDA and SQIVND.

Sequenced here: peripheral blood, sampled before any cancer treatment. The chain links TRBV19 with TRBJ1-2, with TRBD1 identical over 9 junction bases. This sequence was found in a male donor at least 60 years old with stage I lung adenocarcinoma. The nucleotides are TGTGCCAGTAGGATGGGACAGGGAAACTATGGCTACACCTTC. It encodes CASRMGQGNYGYTF.